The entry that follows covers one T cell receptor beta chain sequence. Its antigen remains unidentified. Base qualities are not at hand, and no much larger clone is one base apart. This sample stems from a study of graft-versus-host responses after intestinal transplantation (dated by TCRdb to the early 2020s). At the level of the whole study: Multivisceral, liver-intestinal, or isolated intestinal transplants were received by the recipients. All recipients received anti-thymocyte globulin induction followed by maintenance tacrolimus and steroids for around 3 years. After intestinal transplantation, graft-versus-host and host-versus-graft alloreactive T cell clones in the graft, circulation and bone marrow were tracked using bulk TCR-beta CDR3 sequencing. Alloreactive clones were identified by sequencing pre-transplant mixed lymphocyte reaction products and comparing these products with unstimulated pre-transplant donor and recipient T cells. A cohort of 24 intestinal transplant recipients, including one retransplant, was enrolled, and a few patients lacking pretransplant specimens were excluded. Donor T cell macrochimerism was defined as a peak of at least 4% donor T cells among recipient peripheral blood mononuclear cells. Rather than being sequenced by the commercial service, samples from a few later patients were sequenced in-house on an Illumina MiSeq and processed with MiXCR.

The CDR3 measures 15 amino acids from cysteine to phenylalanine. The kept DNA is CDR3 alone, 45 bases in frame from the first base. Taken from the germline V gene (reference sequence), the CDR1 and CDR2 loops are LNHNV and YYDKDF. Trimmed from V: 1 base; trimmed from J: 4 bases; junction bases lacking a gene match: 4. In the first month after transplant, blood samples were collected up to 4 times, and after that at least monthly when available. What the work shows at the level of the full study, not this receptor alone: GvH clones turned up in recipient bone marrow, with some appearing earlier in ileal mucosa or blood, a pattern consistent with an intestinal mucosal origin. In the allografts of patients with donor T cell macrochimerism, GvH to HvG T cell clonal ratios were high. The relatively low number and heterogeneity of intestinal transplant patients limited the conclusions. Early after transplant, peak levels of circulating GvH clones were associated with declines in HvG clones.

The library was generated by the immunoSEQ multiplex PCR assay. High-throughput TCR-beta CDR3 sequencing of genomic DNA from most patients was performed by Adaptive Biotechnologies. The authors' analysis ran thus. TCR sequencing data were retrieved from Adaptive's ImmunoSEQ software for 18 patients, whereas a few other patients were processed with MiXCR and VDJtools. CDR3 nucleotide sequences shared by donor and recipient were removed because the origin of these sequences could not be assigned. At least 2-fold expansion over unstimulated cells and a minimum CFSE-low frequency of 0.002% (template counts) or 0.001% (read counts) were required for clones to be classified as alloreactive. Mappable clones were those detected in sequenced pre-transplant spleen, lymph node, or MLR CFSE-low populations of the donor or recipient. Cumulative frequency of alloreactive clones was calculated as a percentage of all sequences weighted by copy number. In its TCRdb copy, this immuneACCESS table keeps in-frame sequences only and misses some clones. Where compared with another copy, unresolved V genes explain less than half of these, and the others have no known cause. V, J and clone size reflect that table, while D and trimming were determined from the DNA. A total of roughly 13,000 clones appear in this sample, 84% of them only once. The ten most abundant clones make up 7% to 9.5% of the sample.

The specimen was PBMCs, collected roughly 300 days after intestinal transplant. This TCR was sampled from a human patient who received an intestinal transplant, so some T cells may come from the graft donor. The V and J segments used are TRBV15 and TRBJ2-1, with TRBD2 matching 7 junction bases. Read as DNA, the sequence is TGTGCCACCAGCAGAGTTGCTAGCGGTTACAATGAGCAGTTCTTC. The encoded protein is CATSRVASGYNEQFF.